The sequence of this TCR beta chain was determined in a study of cytomegalovirus exposure and HLA in healthy donors. Across the study: Sequencing of about 179 million T cells in an earlier analysis found 95 million to 120 million unique TCR beta sequences. Within the Caucasian-associated ancestry cluster were 81% of the roughly 430 genotyped donors. Notes on the study in general: Rare sequences made up most TCRs, while some public TCRs were found in many donors.

Healthy donors of bone marrow made up the group. Regarding this clone: Its antigen is not known.

V lost 5 bases and J 9 bases, leaving 14 bases between the germline ends. The CDR3 sequence is 14 residues long. CDR1 is LNHDA and CDR2 is SQIVND in the germline V gene (reference sequence). PCR used 60 Vbeta primers and 13 Jbeta primers. Measured with immunoSEQ multiplex PCR; TCRdb has only the in-frame clones, and not every one. The sample contains 150,000 to 200,000 clones, under 80% of which appear only once. V usage is TRBV19 and J usage is TRBJ2-6; D is unresolved. The sequenced material came from PBMCs. This TCR was sampled from a man aged 35 to 55 in good health and CMV-seronegative. The CDR3: CASSGRVDGNVLTF. The CDR3 nucleotides are TGTGCCAGTAGTGGCCGGGTTGATGGCAACGTCCTGACTTTC.